The 3 T cell receptor beta chains in this list originate from one sample, sequenced in a study of cytotoxic CD8 clonotypes in ibrutinib-treated CLL. Assay: immunoSEQ multiplex PCR; the TCRdb copy retains only in-frame clones and omits some. The table includes about 120,000 clones, 80% to 90% detected once. The sample was PBMCs, taken after 24 months of ibrutinib treatment. These receptors were obtained from a human donor with chronic lymphocytic leukemia.

The chain joins TRBV5-1 to TRBJ2-3; 8 bases fit TRBD2. CDR1 is SGHRS and CDR2 is YFSETQ in the germline V gene. The CDR3 sequence is 15 residues long. Trimming cost V 4 bases and J 3 bases; bases outside gene matches: 7. The CDR3 region has the DNA TGCGCCAGCAGCCCCTATAGCGGGAAAACAGATACGCAGTATTTT. Translating gives CASSPYSGKTDTQYF.

In this sample, this clone turned up once. The rearrangement uses TRBV7-9 and TRBJ1-1; D not certain. Per germline, CDR1 SEHNR and CDR2 FQNEAQ (reference sequence). The CDR3 sequence is 12 residues long. Trimming took 8 bases from V and 1 from J, leaving 8 bases between them. CDR3 in amino acids: CASEQENTEAFF. The CDR3 nucleotides are TGTGCCAGCGAGCAGGAGAACACTGAAGCTTTCTTT.

The chain recombines TRBV6-1 with TRBJ2-1; D remains ambiguous. Germline lookup yields CDR1 MNHNS and CDR2 SASEGT. Trimming cost V 0 bases and J 10 bases, with 19 bases left between them. The CDR3 covers 16 residues. The CDR3 nucleotides are TGTGCCAGCAGTGAAGCGCCCTGGGGTGGAGTAAGAGAGCAGTTCTTC. This sequence encodes CASSEAPWGGVREQFF.